A selection of T cell receptor beta chains follows, all from one sample in a study of blood T cell repertoires in COVID-19. Clones were sequenced by immunoSEQ multiplex PCR, and TCRdb holds only the in-frame ones, with some missing. The sample lists 57,000 or so clones; approximately 88% were seen once. Material: peripheral blood. The receptors were gathered from a man aged 70-80 years with active COVID-19. The CDR3 runs from the conserved cysteine through the conserved F or W. Each record gives: V gene, D gene, J gene, clone size, CDR3 protein, CDR3 DNA. The D gene is left open where the match is weak. A row's size may be missing; if present it is once, few, many or a size class.

TRBV7-9,TRBD1,TRBJ1-5,few,CASSLRDRDQPQHF,TGTGCCAGCAGCCTCCGGGACAGAGATCAGCCCCAGCATTTT
TRBV6-5,TRBD1,TRBJ1-1,NA,CATGGQGAAFF,TGTGCCACTGGGGGACAGGGCGCAGCTTTCTTT
TRBV7-2,NA,TRBJ2-1,NA,CASSRVPEQFF,TGTGCCAGCAGTCGCGTGCCGGAGCAGTTCTTC
TRBV4-3,NA,TRBJ2-7,NA,CASSQDRGYEQYF,TGCGCCAGCAGCCAAGATAGGGGCTACGAGCAGTACTTC
TRBV6-5,TRBD2,TRBJ2-7,few,CASSYSSGSSYEQYF,TGTGCCAGCAGTTACTCTAGCGGGAGCTCCTACGAGCAGTACTTC
TRBV5-1,TRBD1,TRBJ2-5,NA,CASSGITGEETQYF,TGCGCCAGCAGCGGGATTACAGGGGAAGAGACCCAGTACTTC
TRBV24-1,TRBD2,TRBJ2-1,NA,CATSDQLAGVNEQFF,TGTGCCACCAGTGACCAACTAGCGGGAGTTAATGAGCAGTTCTTC
TRBV11-3,TRBD2,TRBJ2-1,once,CASSHGLAGESNEQFF,TGTGCCAGCAGCCATGGGCTAGCGGGAGAGAGCAATGAGCAGTTCTTC
TRBV20-1,TRBD2,TRBJ2-7,NA,CSASGRGEQYF,TGCAGTGCTAGTGGGAGGGGCGAGCAGTACTTC
TRBV3-1/TRBV3-2,TRBD2,TRBJ2-1,NA,CASSQEPPGLAAHNEQFF,TGTGCCAGCAGCCAAGAGCCCCCGGGACTAGCGGCACACAATGAGCAGTTCTTC
TRBV5-1,NA,TRBJ2-3,NA,CASPPSDTQYF,TGCGCCAGCCCCCCCTCGGATACGCAGTATTTT
TRBV7-2,NA,TRBJ2-7,NA,CASSPRLPSYEQYF,TGTGCCAGCAGCCCCAGGTTACCTTCCTACGAGCAGTACTTC
TRBV5-5,TRBD2,TRBJ2-2,few,CASSSLTSAGGAGELFF,TGTGCCAGCAGCTCCCTTACGAGTGCGGGAGGGGCCGGGGAGCTGTTTTTT
TRBV27,TRBD1,TRBJ2-4,NA,CASSIRQGTNIQYF,TGTGCCAGCAGTATACGACAGGGTACGAACATTCAGTACTTC
TRBV11-2,TRBD1,TRBJ2-7,NA,CASSPQGTGTGGYEQYF,TGTGCCAGCAGCCCTCAAGGGACCGGGACAGGGGGCTACGAGCAGTACTTC
TRBV5-4,TRBD2,TRBJ2-7,NA,CASSLGGTSHSYEQYF,TGTGCCAGCAGCTTGGGGGGGACTAGCCATTCCTACGAGCAGTACTTC
TRBV4-3,TRBD2,TRBJ2-3,NA,CASSLGTSGGDTQYF,TGCGCCAGCAGCCTCGGGACTAGCGGGGGCGATACGCAGTATTTT
TRBV6-5,NA,TRBJ2-5,NA,CASKNRQALQETQYF,TGTGCCAGCAAGAATAGACAGGCGCTTCAAGAGACCCAGTACTTC
TRBV5-1,TRBD2,TRBJ2-5,NA,CASSAFSGLAGQETQYF,TGCGCCAGCAGCGCTTTCTCAGGACTAGCGGGCCAAGAGACCCAGTACTTC
TRBV28,TRBD2,TRBJ2-2,NA,CASSLRTTSVNTGELFF,TGTGCCAGCAGTCTCCGGACGACTAGCGTGAACACCGGGGAGCTGTTTTTT
TRBV9,NA,TRBJ1-5,NA,CASSGAPNQPQHF,TGTGCCAGCAGCGGAGCCCCCAATCAGCCCCAGCATTTT
TRBV7-9,NA,TRBJ1-2,NA,CASSQEGYGYTF,TGTGCCAGCAGCCAGGAGGGTTATGGCTACACCTTC
TRBV18,NA,TRBJ1-1,NA,CASSPRLQGTNTEAFF,TGTGCCAGCTCACCGAGGTTGCAGGGTACGAACACTGAAGCTTTCTTT
TRBV7-2,TRBD1,TRBJ1-6,NA,CASSTGQPGPLHF,TGTGCCAGCAGTACGGGACAGCCGGGACCCCTCCACTTT
TRBV19,TRBD1,TRBJ2-1,NA,CASSTRDRGVSEQFF,TGTGCCAGTAGTACCCGAGACAGGGGGGTAAGTGAGCAGTTCTTC
TRBV5-1,NA,TRBJ2-3,NA,CASSSYPQGRSDTQYF,TGCGCCAGCAGCTCATACCCACAGGGTCGCTCAGATACGCAGTATTTT
TRBV4-2,TRBD2,TRBJ2-1,NA,CASSQGGLAGVNEQFF,TGTGCCAGCAGCCAAGGCGGACTAGCGGGGGTCAATGAGCAGTTCTTC
TRBV18,TRBD2,TRBJ2-7,NA,CASSPAGTSSYEQYF,TGTGCCAGCTCACCAGCCGGGACTAGCTCCTACGAGCAGTACTTC
TRBV7-8,NA,TRBJ1-5,NA,CASSLEGMSNQPQHF,TGTGCCAGCAGCTTAGAGGGGATGAGCAATCAGCCCCAGCATTTT
TRBV19,TRBD1,TRBJ1-1,NA,CASSSGQLNTEAFF,TGTGCCAGTAGTTCGGGACAGCTGAACACTGAAGCTTTCTTT
TRBV3-1/TRBV3-2,TRBD1,TRBJ1-2,once,CASSPPGGGYTF,TGTGCCAGCAGCCCTCCAGGGGGCGGCTACACCTTC
TRBV9,TRBD1,TRBJ2-3,NA,CASSVAPAGQGRTDTQYF,TGTGCCAGCAGCGTAGCCCCCGCAGGACAGGGGCGGACAGATACGCAGTATTTT
TRBV21-1,NA,TRBJ2-5,NA,CASSKDGTGDQETQYF,TGTGCCAGCAGCAAAGATGGGACAGGCGACCAAGAGACCCAGTACTTC
TRBV2,NA,TRBJ1-2,NA,CASSEGRGGGYTF,TGTGCCAGCAGTGAAGGCAGGGGCGGAGGCTACACCTTC
TRBV29-1,TRBD2,TRBJ2-2,NA,CSARGLAGKTGELFF,TGCAGCGCCCGCGGGCTAGCGGGGAAGACCGGGGAGCTGTTTTTT
TRBV5-5,TRBD2,TRBJ2-1,NA,CASSWGSGSSYNEQFF,TGTGCCAGCAGCTGGGGTAGCGGGAGTTCCTACAATGAGCAGTTCTTC
TRBV5-1,NA,TRBJ2-1,NA,CASSLDPGVSYNEQFF,TGCGCCAGCAGCTTGGATCCGGGGGTCTCCTACAATGAGCAGTTCTTC
TRBV24-1,NA,TRBJ1-5,NA,CATSDSDQPQHF,TGTGCCACCAGTGATTCCGATCAGCCCCAGCATTTT
TRBV4-3,TRBD2,TRBJ2-7,NA,CASSQDPASGYEQYF,TGCGCCAGCAGCCAAGATCCGGCTAGCGGTTACGAGCAGTACTTC
TRBV5-1,NA,TRBJ2-7,NA,CASSGGLGSAYEQYF,TGCGCCAGCAGCGGAGGACTTGGGTCGGCCTACGAGCAGTACTTC
TRBV5-1,TRBD2,TRBJ2-1,NA,CASRLSGRVDEQFF,TGCGCCAGCAGACTTAGCGGGAGGGTGGATGAGCAGTTCTTC
TRBV28,NA,TRBJ2-4,NA,CASSFMGGGAKNIQYF,TGTGCCAGCAGTTTTATGGGCGGCGGGGCCAAAAACATTCAGTACTTC
TRBV9,TRBD1,TRBJ2-5,NA,CASSSGTGKRLGTQYF,TGTGCCAGCAGCTCAGGGACAGGGAAGAGACTAGGGACCCAGTACTTC
TRBV5-4,NA,TRBJ2-4,NA,CASSFRGGKNIQYF,TGTGCCAGCAGCTTTAGGGGGGGGAAAAACATTCAGTACTTC
TRBV12-5,NA,TRBJ2-3,NA,CASGLVSRGSGSGTDTQYF,TGTGCTAGTGGTTTGGTCTCCCGTGGTAGCGGAAGCGGCACAGATACGCAGTATTTT
TRBV7-9,TRBD1,TRBJ1-4,NA,CASSPGTDNEKLFF,TGTGCCAGCAGCCCAGGGACAGATAATGAAAAACTGTTTTTT
TRBV6-4,NA,TRBJ2-2,NA,CASSESAGELFF,TGTGCCAGCAGTGAATCAGCGGGGGAGCTGTTTTTT
TRBV7-2,TRBD2,TRBJ2-7,NA,CASSLVTSGYYEQYF,TGTGCCAGCAGCTTAGTTACTAGCGGGTACTACGAGCAGTACTTC